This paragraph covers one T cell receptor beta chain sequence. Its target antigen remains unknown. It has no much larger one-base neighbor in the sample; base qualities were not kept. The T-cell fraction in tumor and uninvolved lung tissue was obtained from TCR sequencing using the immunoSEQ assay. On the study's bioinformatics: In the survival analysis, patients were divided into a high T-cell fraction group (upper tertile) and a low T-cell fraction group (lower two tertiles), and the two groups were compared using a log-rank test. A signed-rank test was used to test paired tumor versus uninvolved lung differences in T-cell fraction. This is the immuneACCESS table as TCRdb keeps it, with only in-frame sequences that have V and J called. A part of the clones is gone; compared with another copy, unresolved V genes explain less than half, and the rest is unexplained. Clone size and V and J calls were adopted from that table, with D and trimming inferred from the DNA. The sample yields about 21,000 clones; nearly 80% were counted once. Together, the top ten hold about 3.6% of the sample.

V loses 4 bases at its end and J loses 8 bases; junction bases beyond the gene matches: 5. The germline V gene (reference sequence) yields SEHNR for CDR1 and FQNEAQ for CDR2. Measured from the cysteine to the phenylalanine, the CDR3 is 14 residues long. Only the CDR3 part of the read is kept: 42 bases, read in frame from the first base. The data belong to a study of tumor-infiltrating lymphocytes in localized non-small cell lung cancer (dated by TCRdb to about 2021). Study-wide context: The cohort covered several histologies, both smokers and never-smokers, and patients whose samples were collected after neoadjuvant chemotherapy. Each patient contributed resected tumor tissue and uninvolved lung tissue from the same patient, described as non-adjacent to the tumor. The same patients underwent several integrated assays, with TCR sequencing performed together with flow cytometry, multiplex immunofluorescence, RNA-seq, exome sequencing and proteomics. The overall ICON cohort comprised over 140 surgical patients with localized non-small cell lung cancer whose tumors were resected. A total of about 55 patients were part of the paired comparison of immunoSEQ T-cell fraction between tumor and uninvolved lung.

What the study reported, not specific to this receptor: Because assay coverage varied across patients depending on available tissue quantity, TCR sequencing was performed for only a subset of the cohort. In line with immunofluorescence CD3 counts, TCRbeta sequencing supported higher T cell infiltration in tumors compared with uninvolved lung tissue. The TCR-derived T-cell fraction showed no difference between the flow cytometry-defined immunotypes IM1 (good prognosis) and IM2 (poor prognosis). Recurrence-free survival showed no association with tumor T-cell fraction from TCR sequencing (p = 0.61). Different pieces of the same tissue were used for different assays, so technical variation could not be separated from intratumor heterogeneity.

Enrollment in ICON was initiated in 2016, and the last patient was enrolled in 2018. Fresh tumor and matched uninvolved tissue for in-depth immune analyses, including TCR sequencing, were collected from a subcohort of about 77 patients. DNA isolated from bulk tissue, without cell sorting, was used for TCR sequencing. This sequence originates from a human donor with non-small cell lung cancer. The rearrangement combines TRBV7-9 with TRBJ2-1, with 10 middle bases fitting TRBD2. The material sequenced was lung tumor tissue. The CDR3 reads CASSSYGTSDEQFF. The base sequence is TGTGCCAGCAGCTCGTACGGGACTAGCGATGAGCAGTTCTTC.